The clone carrying this TCR beta chain was observed many times. The sample is drawn from a study of human T cells and chemical hapten exposure. V dropped 4 bases and J dropped 4; count of bases not matched to a gene: 5. Germline V gene data show CDR1 as SGHRS and CDR2 as YFSETQ. The CDR3 has 14 residues. TCRdb redid the calling of the RACE reads with MiXCR, one entry per CDR3 protein. The profile shows over 65,000 distinct CDR3 sequences, around a tenth of them singletons. Time point denoted: patch test 2, 6 weeks after DPC sensitization. Treatment denoted: therapeutic diphenylcyclopropenone sensitization with weekly scalp DPC.

The sequences come from whole blood, collected in connection with sensitization to the hapten diphenylcyclopropenone (DPC). The rearrangement uses TRBV5-1 and TRBJ2-5; 9 bases are shared with TRBD1. This sequence was found in a man aged 18 to 29 with alopecia areata. Some clones in this sample may be carry-over from other donors' samples. The CDR3 sequence is CASSPGTGLETQYF. The CDR3 nucleotides read TGCGCCAGCAGCCCCGGGACAGGGCTAGAGACCCAGTACTTC.